One sample yielded the 8 T cell receptor beta chains listed below, sequenced in a study of T-cell memory formation after mild COVID-19. TCRdb called the 5' RACE reads again in MiXCR, with one record for every CDR3 protein. The sample has 150,000 to 200,000 distinct CDR3 sequences, roughly 15% seen once; the top ten hold about 14%. The specimen was PBMCs or a T cell subset sorted from them (not recorded which). These receptors originate from an adult woman who had mild COVID-19 (a few samples of this study predate the infection). Cell type and time point are not known.

The chain is built from TRBV6-5 and TRBJ2-2; 8 nucleotides line up with TRBD1. The CDR3 is made up of 17 amino acids. The V and J ends lost 2 bases and 0 bases, in that order; junction bases with no gene match: 5. Germline values: CDR1 MNHEY, CDR2 SVGAGI. Written as DNA, the CDR3 is TGTGCCAGCAGTTACACCCCAGGGGGCCCGAACACCGGGGAGCTGTTTTTT. This codes for CASSYTPGGPNTGELFF.

This clonotype was detected a few times. This chain joins TRBV6-5 and TRBJ1-2; possible D gene TRBD1, 5 bases. Germline assignment: CDR1 MNHEY and CDR2 SVGAGI. V was pared by 8 bases and J by 3 bases, with 10 bases between. The CDR3 loop spans 12 amino acids. Written as DNA, the CDR3 is TGTGCCAGCGGTCGGGGGGACTATGGCTACACCTTC. Translation: CASGRGDYGYTF.

The genes are TRBV23-1 and TRBJ2-3; 9 bases agree with TRBD2. TRBV23-1 counts as an open reading frame of uncertain function. V lost 2 bases to trimming and J lost 4 bases; unmatched junction nucleotides: 7. The CDR3 is 16 amino acids. The DNA of the CDR3 is TGCGCCAGCAGTCAAGTAGCGGGAGAGGTCGCAGATACGCAGTATTTT. Translation gives CASSQVAGEVADTQYF.

J is TRBJ2-3 and V is TRBV5-1, with 9 bases fitting TRBD2. V lost 0 bases and J lost 3; bases outside the gene matches: 5. CDR3 length: 16 residues. The germline CDR1 and CDR2 sequences are SGHRS and YFSETQ. The CDR3 protein is CASSLDGLAGTDTQYF. The CDR3, as DNA: TGCGCCAGCAGCTTGGACGGGCTAGCGGGGACAGATACGCAGTATTTT.

This clonotype came up a few times. The chain carries TRBV4-3 and TRBJ2-7; 16 positions agree with TRBD2. Unmatched junction bases numbered 8, after V lost 0 bases and J lost 3 bases. This CDR3 comprises 19 residues. Germline CDR1 reads LGHNA; CDR2 reads YSLEER. DNA for the CDR3: TGCGCCAGCAGCCAAGAGGGGCCGGGACTAGCGGGAGGGCGCTACGAGCAGTACTTC. This gives the protein CASSQEGPGLAGGRYEQYF.

The J gene is TRBJ2-1, the V gene TRBV2; no firm D call. The V end lost 6 bases, the J end lost 4 bases, and 13 bases lay between the germline ends. Germline V lookup: CDR1 SNHLY, CDR2 FYNNEI. The length of the CDR3 is 14 residues. CDR3 DNA: TGTGCCAGCAGGCGACACCAATTTTACAATGAGCAGTTCTTC. It is translated as CASRRHQFYNEQFF.

The chain is built from TRBV4-2 and TRBJ2-3; D might be TRBD1 (6 bases). There are 15 residues in the CDR3. The V gene's germline CDR1 is LGHNA and CDR2 YNFKEQ. V gave up 0 bases and J gave up 1 base, with 8 bases separating them. CDR3 loop: CASSQDRGRTDTQYF. The CDR3 DNA sequence: TGTGCCAGCAGCCAAGACAGGGGACGCACAGATACGCAGTATTTT.

This clonotype occurred a few times. Written as DNA, the CDR3 is TGTGCCAGCAGCCCCCTAGCGGGAGTAGCTTCTTACGAGCAGTACTTC. Translation gives CASSPLAGVASYEQYF. The gene calls are TRBV3-1 and TRBJ2-7; 10 bases align to TRBD2. CDR3 length: 16 amino acids. CDR1 LGHDT and CDR2 YNNKEL come from the germline V gene (reference sequence). V shed 4 bases, J shed 4 bases, and the junction held 10 bases outside the gene matches.